The present entry profiles one TCR beta chain with its context. This sample is drawn from a study of shared clonotypes between healthy human individuals. Sequenced by immunoSEQ multiplex PCR; TCRdb stores in-frame clones only, minus some. The sample has some 2,500,000 clones, approximately 93% seen once; the top ten hold 0.36%. This CDR3 has 15 amino acids. Germline lookup yields CDR1 SGHRS and CDR2 YFSETQ. V was shortened by 0 bases and J by 2 bases, with 9 bases between the two germline ends. The rearrangement joins TRBV5-1 to TRBJ2-1, with D possibly matching TRBD2 (6 bases). Sequenced sample: naive CD4+ T cells from PBMCs. Subset in this sample: CD45RA+ positively selected. The sequence came from a man aged 18 to 29 in good health. Some clones in this sample may be carry-over from other donors' samples. The CDR3 DNA reads as TGCGCCAGCAGCTTGGCTAGCGCTGCCTACAATGAGCAGTTCTTC. Protein sequence: CASSLASAAYNEQFF.